What follows describes a single TCR beta chain. Its specificity is not known. TCRdb's table, derived via immunoSEQ multiplex PCR, lists solely in-frame clones and lacks some. The table records about 48,000 clones, more than 65% of them present only once. This CDR3 has 15 amino acids. Trimming took 4 bases from V and 4 from J; bases not matched to a gene: 6. Germline values: CDR1 LNHDA, CDR2 SQIVND (reference sequence). These data come from a study of a mutant IDH1 vaccine in newly diagnosed glioma. Time point meaning: week 35, safety follow-up. Mutant IDH1 20-mer peptide, at 300 ug, made up each vaccine dose, with topical imiquimod.

This clonotype was sampled from a man between 40 and 49 years old with glioma. The chain is built from TRBV19 and TRBJ1-2; 10 bases align to TRBD1. Sequences were derived from PBMCs, sampled from a glioma patient whose treatment included an IDH1 peptide vaccine. The CDR3 DNA reads as TGTGCCAGTAGTAAGACAGGGGGCGTCGGCTATGGCTACACCTTC. Translating it yields CASSKTGGVGYGYTF.